This T cell receptor (beta chain) comes out of a study of blood T cell repertoires in COVID-19. Study-level information: Sites in the United States, Italy and Spain provided acute and convalescent COVID-19 samples. From T cells, B-cell-depleted T cells, or PBMCs came the material, which was cDNA or gDNA.

With 7 bases removed from V and 10 bases from J, the gap between germline ends came to 23 bases. This CDR3 spans 14 amino acids. In germline, CDR1 is SGHTS, CDR2 YDEGEE. In the authors' methods: For nucleated cells, counts were estimated from reference gene primer amplification. Sequenced by immunoSEQ multiplex PCR; TCRdb stores in-frame clones only, minus some. Clone size and V and J calls were adopted from that table, with D and trimming inferred from the DNA. The table has fewer than 30,000 clones, more than 60% seen once; the top ten hold roughly 8.5%. The material sequenced was peripheral blood. The chain couples TRBV5-8 to TRBJ1-2; a weak D match, TRBD1 (5 bases). The sequence derives from a woman in her sixties or seventies with active or convalescent COVID-19. This CDR3 reads CASPGAAFGRPYTF. CDR3 DNA: TGTGCCAGCCCTGGGGCTGCCTTCGGGCGCCCCTACACCTTC.